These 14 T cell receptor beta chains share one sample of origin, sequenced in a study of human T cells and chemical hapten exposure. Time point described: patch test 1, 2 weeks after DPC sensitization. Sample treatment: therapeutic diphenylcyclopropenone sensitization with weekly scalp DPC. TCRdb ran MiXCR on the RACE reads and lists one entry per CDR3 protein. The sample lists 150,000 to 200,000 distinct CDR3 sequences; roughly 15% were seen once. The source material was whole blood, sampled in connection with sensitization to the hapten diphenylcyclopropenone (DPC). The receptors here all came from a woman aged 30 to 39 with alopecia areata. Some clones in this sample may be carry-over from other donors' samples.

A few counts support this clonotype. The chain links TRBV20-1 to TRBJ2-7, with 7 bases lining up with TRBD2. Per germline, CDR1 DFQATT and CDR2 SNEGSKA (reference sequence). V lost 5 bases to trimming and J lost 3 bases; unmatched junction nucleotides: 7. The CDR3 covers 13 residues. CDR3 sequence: CSAPPSGGYEQYF. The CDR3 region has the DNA TGCAGTGCTCCCCCCTCGGGGGGCTACGAGCAGTACTTC.

In nucleotides, the CDR3 is TGTGCCAGCAGCCAAGATCTGCAGGGTTCGAGGAAAAAACTGTTTTTT. Translation gives CASSQDLQGSRKKLFF. The V call is TRBV4-2, the J call TRBJ1-4, with D perhaps matching TRBD1 (5 bases). Trimming removed 0 bases from V and 9 bases from J, with 17 bases in between. The V gene's germline CDR1 is LGHNA and CDR2 YNFKEQ. The CDR3 has 16 amino acids.

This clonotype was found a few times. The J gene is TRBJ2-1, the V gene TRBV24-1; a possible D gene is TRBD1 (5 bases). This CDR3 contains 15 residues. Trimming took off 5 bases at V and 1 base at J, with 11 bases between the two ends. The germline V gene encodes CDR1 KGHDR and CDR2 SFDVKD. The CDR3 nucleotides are TGTGCCACCAGTGGTCAGGGTGAGTCCTACAATGAGCAGTTCTTC. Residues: CATSGQGESYNEQFF.

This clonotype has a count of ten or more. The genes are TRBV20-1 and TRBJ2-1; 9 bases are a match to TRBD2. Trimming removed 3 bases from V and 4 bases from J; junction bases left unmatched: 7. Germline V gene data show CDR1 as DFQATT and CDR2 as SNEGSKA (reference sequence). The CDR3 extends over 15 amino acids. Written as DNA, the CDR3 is TGCAGTGCTAGCCTTCGTGCGGGGGGGTACAATGAGCAGTTCTTC. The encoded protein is CSASLRAGGYNEQFF.

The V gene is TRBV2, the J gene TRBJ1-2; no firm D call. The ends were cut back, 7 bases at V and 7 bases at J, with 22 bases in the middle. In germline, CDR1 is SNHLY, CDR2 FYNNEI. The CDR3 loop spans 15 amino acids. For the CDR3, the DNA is TGTGCCAGCACCCCCAACCGACTGGGAAAAGGTGGCTACACCTTC. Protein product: CASTPNRLGKGGYTF.

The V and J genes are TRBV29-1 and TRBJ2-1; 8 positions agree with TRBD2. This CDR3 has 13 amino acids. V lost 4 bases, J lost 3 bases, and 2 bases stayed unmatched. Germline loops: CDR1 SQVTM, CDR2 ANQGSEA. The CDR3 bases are TGCAGCGTTGCTAGCGGGTTCTACAATGAGCAGTTCTTC. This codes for CSVASGFYNEQFF.

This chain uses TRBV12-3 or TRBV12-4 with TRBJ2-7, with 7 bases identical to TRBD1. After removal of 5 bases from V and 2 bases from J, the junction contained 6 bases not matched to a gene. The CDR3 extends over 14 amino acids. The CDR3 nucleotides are TGTGCCAGCAGTCGCACAGGGGCAACCTACGAGCAGTACTTC. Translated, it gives CASSRTGATYEQYF.

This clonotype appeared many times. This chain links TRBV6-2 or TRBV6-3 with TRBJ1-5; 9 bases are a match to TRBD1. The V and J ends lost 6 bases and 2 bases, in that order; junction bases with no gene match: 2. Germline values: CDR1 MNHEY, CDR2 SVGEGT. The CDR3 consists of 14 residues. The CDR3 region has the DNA TGTGCCAGCAGCTGGACAGGGGGCAATCAGCCCCAGCATTTT. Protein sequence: CASSWTGGNQPQHF.

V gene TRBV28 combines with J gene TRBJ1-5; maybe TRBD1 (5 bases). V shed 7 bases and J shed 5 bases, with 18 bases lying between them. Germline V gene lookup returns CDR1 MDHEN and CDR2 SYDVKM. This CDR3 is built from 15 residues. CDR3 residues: CASISLLGGHQPQHF. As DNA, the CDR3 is TGTGCCAGCATCTCCTTACTGGGGGGACATCAGCCCCAGCATTTT.

For the CDR3, the DNA is TGTGCCAGCAGCCCGGTCGGGCGGGGGAGCTACAATGAGCAGTTCTTC. Translating gives CASSPVGRGSYNEQFF. This chain uses TRBV5-4 with TRBJ2-1, with 7 bases identical to TRBD2. Germline trimming cut 4 bases from V and 3 bases from J; bases unmatched to any gene: 10. Germline loops: CDR1 SGHNT, CDR2 YYREEE (reference sequence). CDR3 length: 16 residues.

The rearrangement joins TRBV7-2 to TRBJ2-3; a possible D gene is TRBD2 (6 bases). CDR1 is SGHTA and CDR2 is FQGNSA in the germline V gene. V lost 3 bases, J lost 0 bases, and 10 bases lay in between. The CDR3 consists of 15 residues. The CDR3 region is CASSFSGSSTDTQYF. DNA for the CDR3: TGTGCCAGCAGCTTTAGCGGTTCTAGCACAGATACGCAGTATTTT.

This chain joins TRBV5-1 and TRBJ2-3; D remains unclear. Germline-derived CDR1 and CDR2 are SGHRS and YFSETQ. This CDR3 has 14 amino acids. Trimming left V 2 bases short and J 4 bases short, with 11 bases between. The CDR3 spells CASSLRQTADTQYF. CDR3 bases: TGCGCCAGCAGCTTACGTCAGACGGCAGATACGCAGTATTTT.

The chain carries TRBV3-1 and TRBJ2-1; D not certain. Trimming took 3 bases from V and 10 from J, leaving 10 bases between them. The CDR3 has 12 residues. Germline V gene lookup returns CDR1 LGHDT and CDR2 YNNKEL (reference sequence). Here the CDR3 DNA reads TGTGCCAGCAGCCAGCTTGGGCGGGAGCAGTTCTTC. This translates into CASSQLGREQFF.

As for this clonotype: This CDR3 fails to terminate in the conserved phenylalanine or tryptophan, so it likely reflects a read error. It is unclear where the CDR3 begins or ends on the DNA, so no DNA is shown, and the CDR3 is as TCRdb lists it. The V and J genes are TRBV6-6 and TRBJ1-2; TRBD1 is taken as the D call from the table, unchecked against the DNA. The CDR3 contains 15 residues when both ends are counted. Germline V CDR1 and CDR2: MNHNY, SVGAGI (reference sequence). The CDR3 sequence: CASSYSAPTGGARQT.